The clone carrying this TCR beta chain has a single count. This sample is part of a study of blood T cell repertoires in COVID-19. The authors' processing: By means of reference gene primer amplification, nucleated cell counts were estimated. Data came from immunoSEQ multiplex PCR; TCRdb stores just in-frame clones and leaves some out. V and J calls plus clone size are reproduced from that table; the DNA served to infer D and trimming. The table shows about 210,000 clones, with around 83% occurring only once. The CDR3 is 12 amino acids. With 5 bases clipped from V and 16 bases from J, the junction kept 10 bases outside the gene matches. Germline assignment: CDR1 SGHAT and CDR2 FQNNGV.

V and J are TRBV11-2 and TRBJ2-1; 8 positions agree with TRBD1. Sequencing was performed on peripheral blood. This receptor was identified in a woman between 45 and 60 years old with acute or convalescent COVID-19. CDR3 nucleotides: TGTGCCAGCAGCCTGGGTTTAACAGGGGGTTTCTTC. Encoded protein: CASSLGLTGGFF.